This record looks at one T cell receptor (beta chain) sequence and its context. Using immunoSEQ multiplex PCR, the repertoire was profiled, and TCRdb retains in-frame clones only, with some absent. Among a few hundred thousand clones listed, 70% to 90% were seen once. V was trimmed by 5 bases and J by 4 bases, leaving 13 bases between them. From germline, CDR1 is KGHDR and CDR2 SFDVKD. The CDR3 totals 14 residues. This entry comes from a study of blood T cell repertoires in COVID-19. The source of this sequence is a woman aged 45-60 years who had been exposed to COVID-19. Material: PBMCs or T cells enriched from blood (not recorded which). The chain uses TRBV24-1 and TRBJ2-5; no clear D gene. CDR3 protein: CATSASRPPETQYF. DNA of the CDR3: TGTGCCACCAGTGCCTCCAGGCCCCCAGAGACCCAGTACTTC.